This T cell receptor beta chain was found in a study of CD8 T cells in ankylosing spondylitis. General study points: Clones tied to disease were said to be significantly enriched in matched ankylosing spondylitis synovial fluid.

V gave up 5 bases and J gave up 2 bases; unmatched junction bases: 8. Per germline, CDR1 SGHTA and CDR2 FQGTGA. The CDR3 totals 15 residues. About this clonotype itself: Its antigen is currently unknown.

Quantitative 5'-RACE with molecular barcodes produced the TCR beta libraries. From the 5' RACE reads, TCRdb called clonotypes with MiXCR, one entry per CDR3 protein. The data contain tens of thousands of distinct CDR3 sequences, 6.2% of them singletons. Sequenced material: synovial fluid, either unsorted or a sorted T cell fraction (not recorded which). The rearrangement uses TRBV7-3 and TRBJ1-2; TRBD1 matches 7 bases. This receptor was taken from a male donor with ankylosing spondylitis. The CDR3: CASSPGGGENYGYTF. The DNA of the CDR3 is TGTGCCAGCAGCCCAGGGGGTGGGGAGAACTATGGCTACACCTTC.